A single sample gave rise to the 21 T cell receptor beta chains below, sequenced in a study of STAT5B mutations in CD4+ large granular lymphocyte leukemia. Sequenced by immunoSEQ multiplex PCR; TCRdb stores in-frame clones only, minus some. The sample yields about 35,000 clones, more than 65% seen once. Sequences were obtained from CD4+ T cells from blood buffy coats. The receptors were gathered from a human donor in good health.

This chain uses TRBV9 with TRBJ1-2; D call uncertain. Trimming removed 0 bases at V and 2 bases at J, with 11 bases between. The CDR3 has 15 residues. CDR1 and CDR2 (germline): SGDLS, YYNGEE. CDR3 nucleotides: TGTGCCAGCAGCGTAGCTGCAGGAGAGAACTATGGCTACACCTTC. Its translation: CASSVAAGENYGYTF.

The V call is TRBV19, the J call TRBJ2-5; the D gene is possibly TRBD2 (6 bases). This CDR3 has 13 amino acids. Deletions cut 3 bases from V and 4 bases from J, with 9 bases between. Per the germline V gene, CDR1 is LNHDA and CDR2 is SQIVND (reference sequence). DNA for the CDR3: TGTGCCAGTAGTATCGGGGGTCGAGAGACCCAGTACTTC. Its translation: CASSIGGRETQYF.

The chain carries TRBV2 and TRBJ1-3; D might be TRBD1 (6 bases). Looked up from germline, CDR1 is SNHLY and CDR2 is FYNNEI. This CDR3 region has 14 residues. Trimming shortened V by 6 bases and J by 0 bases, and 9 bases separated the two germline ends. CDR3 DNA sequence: TGTGCCAGCAGGGAGGGGGGCTCTGGAAACACCATATATTTT. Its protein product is CASREGGSGNTIYF.

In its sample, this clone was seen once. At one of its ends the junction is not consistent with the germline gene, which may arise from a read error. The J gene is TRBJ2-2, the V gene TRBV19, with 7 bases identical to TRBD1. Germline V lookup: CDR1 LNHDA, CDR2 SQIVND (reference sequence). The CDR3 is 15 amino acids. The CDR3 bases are TGTGCCAGTAGGATAGGACAGGCGAACACCGGGGAGCTGTTTTTT. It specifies CASRIGQANTGELFF.

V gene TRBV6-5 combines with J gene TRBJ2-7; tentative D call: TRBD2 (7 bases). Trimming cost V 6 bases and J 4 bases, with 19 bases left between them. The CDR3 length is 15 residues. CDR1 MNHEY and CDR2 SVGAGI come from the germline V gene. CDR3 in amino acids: CASRPTGGAEYEQYF. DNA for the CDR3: TGTGCCAGCAGACCTACTGGGGGGGCCGAATACGAGCAGTACTTC.

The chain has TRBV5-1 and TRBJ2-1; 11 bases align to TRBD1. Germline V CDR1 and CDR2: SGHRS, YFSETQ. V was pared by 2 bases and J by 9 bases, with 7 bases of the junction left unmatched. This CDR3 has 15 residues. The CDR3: CASSFGRTGGGEQFF. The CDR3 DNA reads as TGCGCCAGCAGCTTTGGCCGGACAGGGGGCGGTGAGCAGTTCTTC. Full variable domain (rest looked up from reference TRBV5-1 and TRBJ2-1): KAGVTQTPRYLIKTRGQQVTLSCSPISGHRSVSWYQQTPGQGLQFLFEYFSETQRNKGNFPGRFSGRQFSNSRSEMNVSTLELGDSALYLCASSFGRTGGGEQFFGPGTRLTVL.

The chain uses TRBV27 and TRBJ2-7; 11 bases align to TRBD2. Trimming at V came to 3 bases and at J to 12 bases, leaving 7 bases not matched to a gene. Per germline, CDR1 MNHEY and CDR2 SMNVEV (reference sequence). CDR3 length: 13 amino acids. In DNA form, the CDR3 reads TGTGCCAGCAGTTTGGGACTAGCGGCCGGAGGGTACTTC. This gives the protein CASSLGLAAGGYF.

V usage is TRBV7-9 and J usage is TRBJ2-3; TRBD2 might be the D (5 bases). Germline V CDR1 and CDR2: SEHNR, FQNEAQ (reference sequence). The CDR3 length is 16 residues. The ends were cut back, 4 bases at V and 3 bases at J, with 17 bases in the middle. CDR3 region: CASSSQVGGPTDTQYF. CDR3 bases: TGTGCCAGCAGCTCCCAGGTCGGCGGGCCTACAGATACGCAGTATTTT.

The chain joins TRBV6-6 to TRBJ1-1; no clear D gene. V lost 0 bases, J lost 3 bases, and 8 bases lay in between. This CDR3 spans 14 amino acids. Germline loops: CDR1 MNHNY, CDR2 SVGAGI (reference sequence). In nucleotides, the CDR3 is TGTGCCAGCAGTTACTCGGCCCAGGACACTGAAGCTTTCTTT. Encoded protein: CASSYSAQDTEAFF.

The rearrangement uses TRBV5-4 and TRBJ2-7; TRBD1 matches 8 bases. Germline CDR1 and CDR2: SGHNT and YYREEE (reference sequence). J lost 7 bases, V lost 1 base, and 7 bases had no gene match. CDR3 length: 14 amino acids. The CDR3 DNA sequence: TGTGCCAGCAGCTTGCGGGACAGGTCAGAGGAGCAGTACTTC. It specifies CASSLRDRSEEQYF. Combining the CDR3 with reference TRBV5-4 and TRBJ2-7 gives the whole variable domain ETGVTQSPTHLIKTRGQQVTLRCSSQSGHNTVSWYQQALGQGPQFIFQYYREEENGRGNFPPRFSGLQFPNYSSELNVNALELDDSALYLCASSLRDRSEEQYFGPGTRLTVT.

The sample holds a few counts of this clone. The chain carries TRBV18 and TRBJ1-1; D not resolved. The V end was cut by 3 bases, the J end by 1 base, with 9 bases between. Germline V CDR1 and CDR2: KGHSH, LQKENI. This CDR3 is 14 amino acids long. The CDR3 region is CASSPGRTNTEAFF. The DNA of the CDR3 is TGTGCCAGCTCACCCGGACGGACGAACACTGAAGCTTTCTTT.

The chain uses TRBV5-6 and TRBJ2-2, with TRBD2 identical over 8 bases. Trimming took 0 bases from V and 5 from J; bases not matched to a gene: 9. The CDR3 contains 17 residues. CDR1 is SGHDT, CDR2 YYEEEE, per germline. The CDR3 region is CASSLGIGRAGTGELFF. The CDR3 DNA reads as TGTGCCAGCAGCTTGGGGATCGGGAGGGCTGGGACCGGGGAGCTGTTTTTT.

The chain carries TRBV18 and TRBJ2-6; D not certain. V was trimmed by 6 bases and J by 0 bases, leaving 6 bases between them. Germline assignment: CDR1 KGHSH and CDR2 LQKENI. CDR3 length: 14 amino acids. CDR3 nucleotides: TGTGCCAGCTCCCGCAGCTCTGGGGCCAACGTCCTGACTTTC. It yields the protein CASSRSSGANVLTF.

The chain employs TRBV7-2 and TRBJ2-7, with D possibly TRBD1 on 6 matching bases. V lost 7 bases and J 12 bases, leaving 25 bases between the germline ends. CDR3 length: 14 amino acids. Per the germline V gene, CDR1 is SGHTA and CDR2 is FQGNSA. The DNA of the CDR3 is TGTGCCAGCACCCCACAGGGAGTCCCTTTGAAACGGTACTTC. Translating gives CASTPQGVPLKRYF.

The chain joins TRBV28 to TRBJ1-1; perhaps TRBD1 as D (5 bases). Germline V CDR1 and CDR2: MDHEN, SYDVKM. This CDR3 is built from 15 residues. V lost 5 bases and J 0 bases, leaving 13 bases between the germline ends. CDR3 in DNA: TGTGCCAGCAGTCCCCCGAGGGGCATGAACACTGAAGCTTTCTTT. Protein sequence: CASSPPRGMNTEAFF. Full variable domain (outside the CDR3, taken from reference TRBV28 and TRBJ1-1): DVKVTQSSRYLVKRTGEKVFLECVQDMDHENMFWYRQDPGLGLRLIYFSYDVKMKEKGDIPEGYSVSREKKERFSLILESASTNQTSMYLCASSPPRGMNTEAFFGQGTRLTVV.

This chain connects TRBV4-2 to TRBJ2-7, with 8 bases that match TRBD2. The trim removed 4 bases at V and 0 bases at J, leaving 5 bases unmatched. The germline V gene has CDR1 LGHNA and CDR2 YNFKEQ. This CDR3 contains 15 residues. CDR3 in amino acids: CASSLSGGGSYEQYF. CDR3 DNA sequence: TGTGCCAGCAGCCTGAGCGGGGGTGGCTCCTACGAGCAGTACTTC.

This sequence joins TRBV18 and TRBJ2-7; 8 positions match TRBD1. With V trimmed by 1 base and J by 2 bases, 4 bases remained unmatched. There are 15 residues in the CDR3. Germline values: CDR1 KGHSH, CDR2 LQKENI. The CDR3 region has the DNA TGTGCCAGCTCACCACGGACAGGGCCCCCCTACGAGCAGTACTTC. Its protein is CASSPRTGPPYEQYF.

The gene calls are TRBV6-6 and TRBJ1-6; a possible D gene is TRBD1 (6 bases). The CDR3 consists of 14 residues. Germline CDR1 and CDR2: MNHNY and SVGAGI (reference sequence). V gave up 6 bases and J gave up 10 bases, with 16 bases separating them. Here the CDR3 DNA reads TGTGCCAGCAGCCTAGGGGGTGAACGGTCACCCCTCCACTTT. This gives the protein CASSLGGERSPLHF.

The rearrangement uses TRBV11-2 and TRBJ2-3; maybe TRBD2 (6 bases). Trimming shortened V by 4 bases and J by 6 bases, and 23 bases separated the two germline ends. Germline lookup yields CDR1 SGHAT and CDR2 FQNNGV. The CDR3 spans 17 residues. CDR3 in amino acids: CASSYTGSKVVWDTQYF. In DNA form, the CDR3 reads TGTGCCAGCAGCTATACCGGGAGCAAGGTGGTTTGGGATACGCAGTATTTT.

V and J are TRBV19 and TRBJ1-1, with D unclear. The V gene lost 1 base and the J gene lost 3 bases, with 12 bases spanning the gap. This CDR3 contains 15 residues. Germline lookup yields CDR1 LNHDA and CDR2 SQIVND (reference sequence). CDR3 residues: CASSIVGRRHTEAFF. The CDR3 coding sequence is TGTGCCAGTAGTATAGTGGGGAGGAGACACACTGAAGCTTTCTTT.

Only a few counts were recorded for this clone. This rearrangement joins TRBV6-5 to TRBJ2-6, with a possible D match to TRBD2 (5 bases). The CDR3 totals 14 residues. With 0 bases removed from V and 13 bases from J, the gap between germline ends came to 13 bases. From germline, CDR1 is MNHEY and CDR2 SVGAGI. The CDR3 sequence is CASSYSTRLRVLTF. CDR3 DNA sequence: TGTGCCAGCAGTTACTCGACCAGACTACGGGTCCTGACTTTC.